This T cell receptor (beta chain) appears in the sequencing data of a study of blood T cell repertoires in COVID-19. Profiled with immunoSEQ multiplex PCR; TCRdb holds only in-frame clones, not every one. The data show a few hundred thousand clones, with less than 90% seen just once and about 4.8% held by the top ten. Participants came from some 23 US areas, aged about 18 to 100 years. Participants were placed into cohorts based on the clinical history they reported. Each recovered donor of Cohort 3 presented with two negative PCRs, clearance, or symptom resolution. The CDR3 extends over 16 amino acids. Germline V lookup: CDR1 MNHEY, CDR2 SVGEGT. Trimming removed 0 bases from V and 7 bases from J; junction bases left unmatched: 7.

The V gene is TRBV6-2 or TRBV6-3, the J gene TRBJ2-1; 9 nucleotides agree with TRBD1. Material: PBMCs or T cells enriched from blood (not recorded which). The sequence came from a woman aged 50 to 65 who had recovered from COVID-19. The CDR3 nucleotides are TGTGCCAGCAGTTACTCGGGGGGACAGGGACGGAATGAGCAGTTCTTC. It translates to CASSYSGGQGRNEQFF.